This entry concerns a single T cell receptor beta chain. The antigen is unknown. This entry is derived from a study of shared clonotypes between healthy human individuals. The assay was immunoSEQ multiplex PCR, and TCRdb's table has in-frame clones only and misses some. The sample consists of some 2.4 million clones, over 85% of them appearing once. Overall study findings and caveats: Among the subsets, naive ones generally showed larger estimated richness than memory ones.

V shed 7 bases, J shed 11 bases, and the junction held 4 bases outside the gene matches. CDR1 MNHNS and CDR2 SASEGT come from the germline V gene. The CDR3 totals 10 residues. The receptor comes from a young man in good health. Some clones in this sample may be carry-over from other donors' samples. The sequencing sample was made of naive CD4+ T cells from PBMCs. Subset noted: CD45RA+ positively selected. V usage is TRBV6-1 and J usage is TRBJ1-1; 7 nucleotides align to TRBD1. CDR3 loop: CASMRGRAFF. The CDR3 bases are TGTGCCAGCATGAGGGGGCGGGCTTTCTTT.